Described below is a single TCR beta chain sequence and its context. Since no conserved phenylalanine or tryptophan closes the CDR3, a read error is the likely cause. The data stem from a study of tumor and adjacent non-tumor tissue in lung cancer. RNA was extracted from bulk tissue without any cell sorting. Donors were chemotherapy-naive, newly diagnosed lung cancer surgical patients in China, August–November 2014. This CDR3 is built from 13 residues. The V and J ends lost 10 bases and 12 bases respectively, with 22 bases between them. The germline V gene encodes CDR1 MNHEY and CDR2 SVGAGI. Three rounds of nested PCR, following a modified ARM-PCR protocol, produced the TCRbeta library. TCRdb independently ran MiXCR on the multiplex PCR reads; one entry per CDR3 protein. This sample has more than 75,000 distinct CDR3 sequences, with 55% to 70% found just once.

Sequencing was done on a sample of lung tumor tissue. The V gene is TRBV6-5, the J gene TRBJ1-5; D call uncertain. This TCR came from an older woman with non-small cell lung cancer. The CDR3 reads CANRYLSGGLQHY. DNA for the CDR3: TGTGCCAACAGATACCTCAGCGGAGGTCTCCAGCATTAT.